The present T cell receptor beta chain was sequenced within a study of radiation and T cells in renal cell carcinoma. Time point specified: blood 4 weeks post-SBRT, at nephrectomy. As to treatment: 15 Gy SBRT to primary tumor, nephrectomy 4 weeks later. This renal cell carcinoma was of the clear cell type. Between the trimmed V and J ends, which lost 2 bases and 6 bases, there was a span of 17 bases. This CDR3 contains 15 residues. Per germline, CDR1 SGHRS and CDR2 YFSETQ. TCRdb's table, derived via immunoSEQ multiplex PCR, lists solely in-frame clones and lacks some. This sample has some 64,000 clones, with 65% to 80% found just once.

The rearrangement joins TRBV5-1 to TRBJ1-1; TRBD1 might be the D (5 bases). This receptor was identified in a man aged 55 to 70 with renal cell carcinoma. The sample consisted of blood, taken from a patient whose treatment included radiotherapy and nephrectomy. In DNA form, the CDR3 reads TGCGCCAGCAGCTTACGGGGGGACCAGAGGGCTGAAGCTTTCTTT. Translated, it gives CASSLRGDQRAEAFF.